Listed here are 4 T cell receptor beta chains from one sample, sequenced in a study of blood T cells in healthy people across ages. A second PCR, run for roughly 7 to 12 cycles, used a sample-barcoded 5' primer plus a J-beta primer mix. In TCRdb, the 5' RACE reads were re-called with MiXCR into one record per CDR3 protein. The sample has 660,000 or so distinct CDR3 sequences; approximately 59% are singletons. The specimen sequenced was blood. The receptors were sampled from a man between 60 and 70 years old in good health.

This clonotype has a handful of counts. The rearrangement links TRBV12-3 or TRBV12-4 to TRBJ2-7; D is unclear. The V end was cut by 5 bases, the J end by 0 bases, with 5 bases between. The CDR3 spans 12 residues. The CDR3 nucleotides are TGTGCCAGCAGTCCCTTCTCCTACGAGCAGTACTTC. Its translation is CASSPFSYEQYF.

The rearrangement links TRBV7-2 to TRBJ2-5, with no clear D. The tail of the sequence fits TRBJ2-7 better, so the J call may be wrong. Per germline, CDR1 SGHTA and CDR2 FQGNSA. This CDR3 has 13 amino acids. The CDR3 sequence: CASSPTRTYEQYF. The CDR3 nucleotides read TGTGCCAGCAGCCCCACAAGGACCTACGAGCAGTACTTC.

The chain's CDR3 is CAISESSGLNTF. The CDR3 region has the DNA TGTGCCATCAGTGAGTCTTCAGGGTTGAACACCTTC. J is TRBJ1-2 and V is TRBV10-3; D perhaps matches TRBD1 (5 bases). Germline CDR1 is ENHRY and CDR2 is SYGVKD. The CDR3 covers 12 residues. With 0 bases removed from V and 12 bases from J, the gap between germline ends came to 11 bases.

V and J are TRBV6-6 and TRBJ2-3; TRBD2 is a possible D gene (6 bases). Germline values: CDR1 MNHNY, CDR2 SVGAGI (reference sequence). CDR3 length equals 13 residues. Trimming took off 8 bases at V and 1 base at J, with 10 bases between the two ends. For the CDR3, the DNA is TGTGCCAGCCAGACGGGGGGCACAGATACGCAGTATTTT. Amino acids: CASQTGGTDTQYF.